The sequence of this T cell receptor beta chain was determined in a study of identical twins. General observations from the study: Abundant cord blood beta clonotypes carried fewer insertions; memory repertoires showed none.

Through template switching, a universal primer site was introduced, and the cDNA contained unique molecular identifiers. MiXCR, applied by TCRdb to the 5' RACE reads, yields one record per CDR3 protein. The data contain under 800,000 distinct CDR3 sequences, roughly 20% of them seen just once; the ten biggest clones take up around 4.4%. On this clonotype itself: The antigen is unknown.

Between the trimmed V and J ends, which lost 1 base and 7 bases, there was a span of 13 bases. The CDR3 consists of 15 residues. Per germline, CDR1 SGHTA and CDR2 FQGNSA. These data also featured in a second study, about T cells expressing NK-cell markers. That work adds: Sequencing of TCR beta repertoires drew on sorted CD3+CD56+NKG2C+, CD3+CD56+NKG2C- and CD3+CD56-NKG2C+ T cells.

The sequence derives from a woman under 30 in good health. V gene TRBV7-2 combines with J gene TRBJ1-4; D perhaps matches TRBD1 (6 bases). Source material: PBMCs. The DNA of the CDR3 is TGTGCCAGCAGCTTAGTGTCGGGGGGCACTGAAAAACTGTTTTTT. Residues: CASSLVSGGTEKLFF.